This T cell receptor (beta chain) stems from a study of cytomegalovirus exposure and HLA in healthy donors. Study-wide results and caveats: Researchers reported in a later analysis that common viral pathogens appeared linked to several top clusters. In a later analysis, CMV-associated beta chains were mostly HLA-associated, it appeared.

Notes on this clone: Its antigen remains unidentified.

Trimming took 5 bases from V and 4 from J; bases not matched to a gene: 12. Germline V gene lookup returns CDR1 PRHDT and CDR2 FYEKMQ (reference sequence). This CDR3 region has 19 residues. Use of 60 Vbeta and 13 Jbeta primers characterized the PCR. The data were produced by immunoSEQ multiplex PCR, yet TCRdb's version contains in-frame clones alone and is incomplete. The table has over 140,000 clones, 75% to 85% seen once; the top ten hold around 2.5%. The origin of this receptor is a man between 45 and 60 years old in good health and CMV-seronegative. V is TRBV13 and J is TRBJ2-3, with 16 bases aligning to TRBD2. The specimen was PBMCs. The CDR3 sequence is CASSNSGLAGGPQADTQYF. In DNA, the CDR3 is TGTGCCAGCAGCAACTCGGGACTAGCGGGAGGGCCGCAGGCAGATACGCAGTATTTT.